The entry below describes one T cell receptor beta chain. Its antigen has not been determined. Base quality data are lacking; no much larger clone is found one base away. The data were taken from a study of cytomegalovirus exposure and HLA in healthy donors (dated by TCRdb to between 2016 and 2019). As for the study more broadly: According to an earlier analysis of 587 of the donors, some 170 million T cells yielded 117 million unique TCR beta sequences and around 300 Gb of sequence data. An early release that covered 500 to 800 HLA-typed donors contained about 300 gigabases of sequencing data and around 85 million unique TCR sequences. Of the approximately 400 genotyped donors, roughly 76% were placed in the genetic ancestry cluster associated with self-reported Caucasian donors. The aim of the study was to test whether cataloging public T cell receptors could identify signatures of past pathogen exposure. Using immunosequencing, the study profiled T cell repertoires from 640 or so subjects and related those repertoires to cytomegalovirus serostatus. A separate validation cohort of more than 100 different subjects was used in addition to the approximately 640-subject first cohort. To predict cytomegalovirus infection status, the study combined high-throughput TCR immunosequencing, statistical association of individual TCRs with disease status, and machine learning. A later analysis re-examined previously published TCR beta repertoires from more than 650 donors and added high-resolution HLA genotyping to investigate patterns of TCR occurrence. Rather than drawing on any new phenotypic data, the later analysis identified candidate immune exposures from TCR beta sequences and the way those sequences occurred across donors. An earlier analysis of 587 of the donors applied high-throughput TCR beta sequencing to assess whether each TCR beta V gene segment acted as functional or pseudogenic. Donor age, sex, ethnicity and CMV serostatus were collected together with the repertoire data. Genome-wide SNP genotypes for about 65% of the roughly 700 donors were used in a later genetic analysis, which treated that subset as a discovery cohort. All discovery cohort repertoires had been generated using a single sequencing platform. HLA typing covered class I and class II loci at four-digit resolution. The number of typed donors differed by locus: about 620-640 for A, B, C, DRB1 and DQB1; approximately 520 for DQA1; approximately 610 for DPA1; and about 450 for DPB1. About five DR-DQ haplotypes were treated as single units for association and clustering because of strong linkage in the cohort. Among around 400 genotyped donors of the cohort, an average of around 250,000 unique TCR beta nucleotide sequences was sequenced per donor, of which about 19% were non-productive.

The cohort comprised around 700 healthy bone marrow donors. Cohort members were all nominally healthy when sampled, although unrecorded immune exposures were likely present. The donor tested CMV seropositive, placing the donor among the 310 or so seropositive members of the cohort. A peripheral blood sample was collected from each donor, and TCR beta sequencing was performed on peripheral blood mononuclear cells. The Qiagen DNeasy Blood Extraction Kit was used to extract genomic DNA from the blood cell samples. Libraries were built with the immunoSEQ multiplex PCR assay. A mixture of 60 forward primers for TCR Vbeta segments and 13 reverse primers for TCR Jbeta segments was used in the multiplex PCR. Amplification of the CDR3 region of rearranged TCR beta genes was performed with a multiplex PCR assay on genomic DNA. On the Illumina HiSeq System, the amplified TCR beta libraries were sequenced as 87-base-pair reads. Turning to the authors' computational methods: Across the 700 or so repertoires, a later analysis counted 80 million or so unique TCR beta chains, approximately 10 million of which were shared by at least two donors. Raw reads were error-corrected and collapsed into unique sequences by a nearest-neighbor algorithm in which closely related sequences were merged to remove PCR and sequencing errors. CDR3 sequences were aligned to IMGT reference sequences to assign V, D and J gene segments. For a sequence to be retained, a match of at least six nucleotides to both a V gene segment and a J gene segment was required. Rearrangements were called productive when the CDR3 lacked stop codons and stayed in frame with V and J; all others were non-productive. Following IMGT convention, CDR3 was defined as the stretch from the second conserved V-encoded cysteine up to the conserved J-encoded phenylalanine. In an earlier analysis of just under 600 of the donors, sequences lacking an unambiguous match to a single V gene segment were excluded. In an earlier analysis of 587 of the donors, a V segment was called functional when productive rearrangements were above 56.7%, and segregating when the standard deviation between donors exceeded 5%. To diagnose cytomegalovirus status from the catalog of TCR beta chain sequences, a statistical classification framework was built. In a later analysis, TCR nucleotide sequences were compared against IMGT/GENE-DB human TR gene sequences so that V and J genes could be assigned. Using the TCRdist pipeline, a later analysis assigned CDR3 sequences along with most-parsimonious VDJ recombination scenarios. A later analysis defined each TCR beta chain by its CDR3 amino acid sequence plus V-gene family, and excluded reads lacking a unique V-gene family. A later analysis removed several hundred highly shared, low-generation-probability nucleotide sequences to deal with suspected cross-contamination and a sequencing artifact. In a later analysis, a clonal expansion index for each public chain was calculated from normalized within-repertoire ranks of inferred template counts. In a later analysis, generation probabilities were computed with a VDJ recombination model fitted to out-of-frame rearrangements, and the resulting probabilities were checked against IGoR. In a later analysis, TCR-TCR, TCR-HLA and TCR-CMV co-occurrence was scored with hypergeometric tests, and a repertoire-size bias correction was applied to TCR pairs. To estimate false discovery rates, a later analysis permuted the HLA or CMV assignments 20 times. In a later analysis, co-occurring TCRs were grouped using DBSCAN, and TCRdist sequence similarity was added for clustering within HLA-allele-positive subsets. Repertoires with fewer than 30,000 or more than 120,000 public chains, plus five repertoires with anomalous nucleotide sharing, were excluded from co-occurrence clustering. The table was pulled from immuneACCESS by TCRdb, which kept in-frame rearrangements only. Such tables lose some clones; where checked, under half of the loss comes from unresolved V genes, and the rest has no known cause. That table gives V, J and clone size, and the DNA gave D and trimming. The sample includes 75,000 to 90,000 clones, with 65% to 75% observed a single time. The biggest ten clones account for 20% to 25% of the sample.

The germline V gene specifies MNHEY as CDR1 and SVGAGI as CDR2. Trimming accounts for 9 bases at V and 3 bases at J, while the number of junction bases matched to no gene is 8. Counted from cysteine to phenylalanine, this CDR3 has 15 amino acids. The only DNA kept is the CDR3, 45 bases in frame from the first base. The research as a whole found: When HLA alleles, especially DR and DQ, strongly co-occurred, TCR associations were difficult to assign to individual alleles. Most TCR sequences were seen in very few donors, while some public TCRs were found in many individuals. The authors suggested that the approach could potentially be extended to other disease states and immunological phenotypes. Compared with the 666-donor mean, donors in an Asian-associated ancestry cluster had fewer N-insertions in productive TCRs, according to a later genetic analysis. Presence/absence analyses assumed roughly uniform sequencing depth across donors, an assumption that may not hold. A few of the identified cytomegalovirus-associated TCR beta chains were confirmed in vitro to be specific for cytomegalovirus antigens. A later analysis found that most CMV-associated TCR beta chains appeared HLA-restricted, with HLA associations seemingly driven largely by CMV exposure. In a later analysis, HLA-associated TCR beta chains showed more clonal expansion and lower generation probabilities than non-associated chains that were equally common. Correlated functional status among segregating V segments might be attributable to linkage disequilibrium, but an unknown experimental factor could not be ruled out. Several of the top co-occurrence clusters appeared to be linked to parvovirus B19, influenza, CMV and Epstein-Barr virus, according to a later analysis. The classifier was reported to diagnose cytomegalovirus status with high specificity and sensitivity in both the original cohort and the validation cohort. This cohort had only TCR beta chains sequenced, and the lack of alpha or paired-chain data limited which features could be detected. At a false discovery rate of 0.05, a later analysis linked some 17,000 TCR beta sequences to specific HLA alleles. For the cohort, immune exposure information was limited to CMV serostatus. The earlier analysis of 587 of the donors excluded 15 to 20 rarely observed V segments, including chromosome 9 orphons, because counts were too low. The sequencing pipeline was judged likely to have produced a cluster of highly shared sequence variants as a technical artifact. The study gave a list of under 200 TCR beta chains associated with cytomegalovirus. In an earlier analysis of over 550 of the donors, most TCR beta V segments were observed in productive rearrangements about 90% or about 30% of the time, broadly matching IMGT annotations. Some IMGT-functional V segments, including TRBV6-2 and TRBV6-3, could not be distinguished by the 87-base-pair reads and were therefore excluded. A later genetic analysis associated a missense DCLRE1C variant with V-gene and J-gene trimming of TCR beta chains, and an independent cohort replicated the association. According to a later analysis, TCR association rates differed among HLA loci, with DRB1 alleles showing the most associated TCRs and HLA-C alleles showing the fewest. Because some donors lacked HLA typing at each locus, the association tests relied only on the typed subset. A further reported finding was that TCR beta sequences accurately predicted the HLA-A and HLA-B alleles for most subjects in the first cohort.

The rearranged segments are TRBV6-5 and TRBJ2-2; 9 junctional bases match TRBD1. Sequences were obtained from PBMCs. This receptor was obtained from a man younger than 45 in good health and CMV-seropositive. The CDR3 in this case is CARLLGQGHTGELFF. The base sequence is TGTGCCAGGCTTCTGGGACAGGGACACACCGGGGAGCTGTTTTTT.